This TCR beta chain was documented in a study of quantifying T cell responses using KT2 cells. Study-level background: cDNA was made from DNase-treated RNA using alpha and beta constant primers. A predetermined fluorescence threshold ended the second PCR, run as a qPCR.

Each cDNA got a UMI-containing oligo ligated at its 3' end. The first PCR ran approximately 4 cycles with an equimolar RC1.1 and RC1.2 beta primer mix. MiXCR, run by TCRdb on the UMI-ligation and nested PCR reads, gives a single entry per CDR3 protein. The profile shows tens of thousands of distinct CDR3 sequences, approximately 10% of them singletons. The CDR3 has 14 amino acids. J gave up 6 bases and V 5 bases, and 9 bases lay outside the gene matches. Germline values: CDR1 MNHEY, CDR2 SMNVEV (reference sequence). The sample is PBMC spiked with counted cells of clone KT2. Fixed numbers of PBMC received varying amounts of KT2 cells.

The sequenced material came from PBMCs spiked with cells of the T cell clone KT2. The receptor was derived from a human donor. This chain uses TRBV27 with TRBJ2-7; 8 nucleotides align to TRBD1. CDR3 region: CASSPYRGTGEQYF. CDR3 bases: TGTGCCAGCAGTCCTTACAGGGGGACTGGCGAGCAGTACTTC.